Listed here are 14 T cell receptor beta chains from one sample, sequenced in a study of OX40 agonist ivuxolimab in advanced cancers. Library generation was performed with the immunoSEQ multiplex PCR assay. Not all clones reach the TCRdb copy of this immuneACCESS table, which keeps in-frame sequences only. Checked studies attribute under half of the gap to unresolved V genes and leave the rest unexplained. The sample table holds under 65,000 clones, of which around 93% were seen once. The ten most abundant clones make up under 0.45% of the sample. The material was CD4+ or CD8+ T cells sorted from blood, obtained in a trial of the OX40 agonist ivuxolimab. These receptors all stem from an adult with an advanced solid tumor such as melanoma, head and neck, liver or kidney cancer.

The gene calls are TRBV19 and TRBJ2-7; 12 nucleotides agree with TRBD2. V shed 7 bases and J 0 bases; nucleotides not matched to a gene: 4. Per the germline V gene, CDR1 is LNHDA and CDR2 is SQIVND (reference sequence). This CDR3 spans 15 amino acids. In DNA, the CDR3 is TGTGCCAGTAAACTGACTAGCGGGAGCTCCTACGAGCAGTACTTC. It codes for CASKLTSGSSYEQYF.

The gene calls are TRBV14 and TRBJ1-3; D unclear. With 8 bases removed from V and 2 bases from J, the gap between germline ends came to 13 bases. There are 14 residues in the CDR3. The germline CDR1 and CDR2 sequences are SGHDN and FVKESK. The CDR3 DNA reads TGTGCCAGCGCCGTGGGGTTAACTGGAAACACCATATATTTT. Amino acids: CASAVGLTGNTIYF.

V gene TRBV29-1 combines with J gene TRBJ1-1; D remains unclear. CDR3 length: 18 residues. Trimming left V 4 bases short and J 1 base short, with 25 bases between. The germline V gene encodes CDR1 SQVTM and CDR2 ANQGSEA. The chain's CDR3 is CSVVYDGGLIGSNTEAFF. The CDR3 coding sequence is TGCAGCGTTGTGTATGACGGCGGGTTGATCGGCTCGAACACTGAAGCTTTCTTT.

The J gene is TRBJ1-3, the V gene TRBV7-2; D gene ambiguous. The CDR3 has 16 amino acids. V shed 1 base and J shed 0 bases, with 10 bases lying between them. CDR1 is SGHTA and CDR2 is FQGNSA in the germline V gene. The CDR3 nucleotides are TGTGCCAGCAGCTTAGGGCCGTCGAGCTCTGGAAACACCATATATTTT. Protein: CASSLGPSSSGNTIYF.

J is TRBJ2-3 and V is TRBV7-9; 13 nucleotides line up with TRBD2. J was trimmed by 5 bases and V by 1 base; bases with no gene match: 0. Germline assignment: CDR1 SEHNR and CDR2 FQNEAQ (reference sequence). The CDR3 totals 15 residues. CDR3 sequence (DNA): TGTGCCAGCAGCTTAGGACTAGCGGGAGGAGATACGCAGTATTTT. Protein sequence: CASSLGLAGGDTQYF.

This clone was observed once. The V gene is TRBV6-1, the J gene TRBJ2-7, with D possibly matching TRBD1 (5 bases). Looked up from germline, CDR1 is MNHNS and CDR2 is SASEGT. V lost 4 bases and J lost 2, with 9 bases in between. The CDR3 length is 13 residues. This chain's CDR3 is CASSATVPYEQYF. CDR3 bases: TGTGCCAGCAGTGCGACAGTACCCTACGAGCAGTACTTC.

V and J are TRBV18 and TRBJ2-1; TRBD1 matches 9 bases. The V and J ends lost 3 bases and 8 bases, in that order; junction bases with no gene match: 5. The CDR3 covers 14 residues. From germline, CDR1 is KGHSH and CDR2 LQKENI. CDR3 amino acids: CASSPGQGVHEQFF. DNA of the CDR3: TGTGCCAGCTCACCGGGACAGGGTGTGCATGAGCAGTTCTTC.

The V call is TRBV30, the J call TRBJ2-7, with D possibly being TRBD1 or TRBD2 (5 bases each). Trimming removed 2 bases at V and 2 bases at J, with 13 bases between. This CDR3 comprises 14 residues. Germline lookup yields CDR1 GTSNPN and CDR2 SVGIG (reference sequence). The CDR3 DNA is TGTGCCTGGAGTTGGGACCCGGGCGCCTACGAGCAGTACTTC. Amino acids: CAWSWDPGAYEQYF.

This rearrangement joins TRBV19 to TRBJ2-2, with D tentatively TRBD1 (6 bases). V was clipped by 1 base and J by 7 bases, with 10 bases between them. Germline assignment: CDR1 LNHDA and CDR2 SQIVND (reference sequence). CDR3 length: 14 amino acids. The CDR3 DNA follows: TGTGCCAGTAGTATAGCCAGGGACATCGGGGAGCTGTTTTTT. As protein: CASSIARDIGELFF.

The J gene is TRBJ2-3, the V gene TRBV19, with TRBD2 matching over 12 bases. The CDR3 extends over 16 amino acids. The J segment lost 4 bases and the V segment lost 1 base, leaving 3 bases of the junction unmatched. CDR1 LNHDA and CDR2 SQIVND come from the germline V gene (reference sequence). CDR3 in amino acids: CASSIVLAGGADTQYF. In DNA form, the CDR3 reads TGTGCCAGTAGTATAGTACTAGCGGGAGGAGCAGATACGCAGTATTTT. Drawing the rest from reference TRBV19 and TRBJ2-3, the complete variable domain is DGGITQSPKYLFRKEGQNVTLSCEQNLNHDAMYWYRQDPGQGLRLIYYSQIVNDFQKGDIAEGYSVSREKKESFPLTVTSAQKNPTAFYLCASSIVLAGGADTQYFGPGTRLTVL.

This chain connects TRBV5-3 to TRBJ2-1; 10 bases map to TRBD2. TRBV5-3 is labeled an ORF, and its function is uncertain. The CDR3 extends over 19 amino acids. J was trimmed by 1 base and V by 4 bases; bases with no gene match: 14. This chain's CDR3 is CARSLPSSGRGRSYNEQFF. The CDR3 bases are TGTGCCAGAAGCCTGCCGTCTAGCGGGAGAGGAAGGTCCTACAATGAGCAGTTCTTC.

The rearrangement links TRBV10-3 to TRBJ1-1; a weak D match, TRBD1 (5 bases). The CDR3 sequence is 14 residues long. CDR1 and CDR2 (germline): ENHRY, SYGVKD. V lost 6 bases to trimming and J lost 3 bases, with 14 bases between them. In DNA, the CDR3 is TGTGCCATCAGCGCAGGGTTTCCTGACACTGAAGCTTTCTTT. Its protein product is CAISAGFPDTEAFF.

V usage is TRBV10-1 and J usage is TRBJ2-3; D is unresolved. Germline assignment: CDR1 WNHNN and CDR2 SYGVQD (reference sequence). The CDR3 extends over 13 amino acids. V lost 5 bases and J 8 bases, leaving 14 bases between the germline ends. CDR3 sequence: CASSKSPLGTQYF. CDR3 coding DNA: TGCGCCAGCAGTAAATCCCCCTTGGGTACGCAGTATTTT.

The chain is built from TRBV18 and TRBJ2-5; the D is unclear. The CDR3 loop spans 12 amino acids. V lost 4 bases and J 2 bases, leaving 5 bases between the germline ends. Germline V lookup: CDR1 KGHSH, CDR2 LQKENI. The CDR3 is CASSLGQETQYF. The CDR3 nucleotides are TGTGCCAGCTCACTCGGGCAAGAGACCCAGTACTTC.